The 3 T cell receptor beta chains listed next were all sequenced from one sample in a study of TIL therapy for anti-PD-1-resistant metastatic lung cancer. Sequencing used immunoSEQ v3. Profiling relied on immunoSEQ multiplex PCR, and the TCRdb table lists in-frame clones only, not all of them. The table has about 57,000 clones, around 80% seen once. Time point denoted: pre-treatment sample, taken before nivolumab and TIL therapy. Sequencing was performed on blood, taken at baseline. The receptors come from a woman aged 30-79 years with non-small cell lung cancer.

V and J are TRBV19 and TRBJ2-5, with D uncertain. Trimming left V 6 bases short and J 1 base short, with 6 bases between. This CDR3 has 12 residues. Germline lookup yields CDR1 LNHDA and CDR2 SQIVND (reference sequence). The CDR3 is CASRKGQETQYF. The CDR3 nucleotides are TGTGCCAGTAGAAAGGGCCAAGAGACCCAGTACTTC. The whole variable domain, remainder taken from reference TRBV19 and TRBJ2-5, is DGGITQSPKYLFRKEGQNVTLSCEQNLNHDAMYWYRQDPGQGLRLIYYSQIVNDFQKGDIAEGYSVSREKKESFPLTVTSAQKNPTAFYLCASRKGQETQYFGPGTRLLVL.

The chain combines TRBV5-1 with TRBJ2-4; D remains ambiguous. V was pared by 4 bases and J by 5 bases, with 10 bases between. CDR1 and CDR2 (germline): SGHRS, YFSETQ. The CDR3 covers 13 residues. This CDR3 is CASSLSGQNIQYF. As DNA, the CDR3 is TGCGCCAGCAGCCTGTCCGGTCAAAACATTCAGTACTTC.

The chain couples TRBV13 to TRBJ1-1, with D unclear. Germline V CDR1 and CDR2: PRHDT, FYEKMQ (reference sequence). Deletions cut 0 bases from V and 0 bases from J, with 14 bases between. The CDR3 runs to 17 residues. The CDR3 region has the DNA TGTGCCAGCAGCTTAGGCCTACCCGGACGGATGAACACTGAAGCTTTCTTT. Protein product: CASSLGLPGRMNTEAFF.